This T cell receptor beta chain originates from a study of blood T cell repertoires in COVID-19. Participants reported their clinical history, and cohort assignment relied on those reports. This CDR3 is 14 amino acids long. CDR1 is PRHDT and CDR2 is FYEKMQ in the germline V gene (reference sequence). The ends lost 2 bases at V and 6 bases at J; junction bases unmatched: 5. This clone was detected a few times. The authors' processing: By means of reference gene primer amplification, nucleated cell counts were estimated. The assay was immunoSEQ multiplex PCR, and TCRdb's table has in-frame clones only and misses some. V, J and clone size derive from that table, while D and trimming were established from the DNA sequence. The top ten hold under 1.3% of the sample, which has 300,000 or so clones, more than 75% seen once.

The receptor was derived from a woman younger than 45 who had recovered from COVID-19. This chain uses TRBV13 with TRBJ2-7, with 9 bases aligning to TRBD1. Sequenced input: PBMCs or T cells enriched from blood (not recorded which). The CDR3 region has the DNA TGTGCCAGCAGCTTATGGGACAGGGCGGGCGAGCAGTACTTC. The encoded protein is CASSLWDRAGEQYF.